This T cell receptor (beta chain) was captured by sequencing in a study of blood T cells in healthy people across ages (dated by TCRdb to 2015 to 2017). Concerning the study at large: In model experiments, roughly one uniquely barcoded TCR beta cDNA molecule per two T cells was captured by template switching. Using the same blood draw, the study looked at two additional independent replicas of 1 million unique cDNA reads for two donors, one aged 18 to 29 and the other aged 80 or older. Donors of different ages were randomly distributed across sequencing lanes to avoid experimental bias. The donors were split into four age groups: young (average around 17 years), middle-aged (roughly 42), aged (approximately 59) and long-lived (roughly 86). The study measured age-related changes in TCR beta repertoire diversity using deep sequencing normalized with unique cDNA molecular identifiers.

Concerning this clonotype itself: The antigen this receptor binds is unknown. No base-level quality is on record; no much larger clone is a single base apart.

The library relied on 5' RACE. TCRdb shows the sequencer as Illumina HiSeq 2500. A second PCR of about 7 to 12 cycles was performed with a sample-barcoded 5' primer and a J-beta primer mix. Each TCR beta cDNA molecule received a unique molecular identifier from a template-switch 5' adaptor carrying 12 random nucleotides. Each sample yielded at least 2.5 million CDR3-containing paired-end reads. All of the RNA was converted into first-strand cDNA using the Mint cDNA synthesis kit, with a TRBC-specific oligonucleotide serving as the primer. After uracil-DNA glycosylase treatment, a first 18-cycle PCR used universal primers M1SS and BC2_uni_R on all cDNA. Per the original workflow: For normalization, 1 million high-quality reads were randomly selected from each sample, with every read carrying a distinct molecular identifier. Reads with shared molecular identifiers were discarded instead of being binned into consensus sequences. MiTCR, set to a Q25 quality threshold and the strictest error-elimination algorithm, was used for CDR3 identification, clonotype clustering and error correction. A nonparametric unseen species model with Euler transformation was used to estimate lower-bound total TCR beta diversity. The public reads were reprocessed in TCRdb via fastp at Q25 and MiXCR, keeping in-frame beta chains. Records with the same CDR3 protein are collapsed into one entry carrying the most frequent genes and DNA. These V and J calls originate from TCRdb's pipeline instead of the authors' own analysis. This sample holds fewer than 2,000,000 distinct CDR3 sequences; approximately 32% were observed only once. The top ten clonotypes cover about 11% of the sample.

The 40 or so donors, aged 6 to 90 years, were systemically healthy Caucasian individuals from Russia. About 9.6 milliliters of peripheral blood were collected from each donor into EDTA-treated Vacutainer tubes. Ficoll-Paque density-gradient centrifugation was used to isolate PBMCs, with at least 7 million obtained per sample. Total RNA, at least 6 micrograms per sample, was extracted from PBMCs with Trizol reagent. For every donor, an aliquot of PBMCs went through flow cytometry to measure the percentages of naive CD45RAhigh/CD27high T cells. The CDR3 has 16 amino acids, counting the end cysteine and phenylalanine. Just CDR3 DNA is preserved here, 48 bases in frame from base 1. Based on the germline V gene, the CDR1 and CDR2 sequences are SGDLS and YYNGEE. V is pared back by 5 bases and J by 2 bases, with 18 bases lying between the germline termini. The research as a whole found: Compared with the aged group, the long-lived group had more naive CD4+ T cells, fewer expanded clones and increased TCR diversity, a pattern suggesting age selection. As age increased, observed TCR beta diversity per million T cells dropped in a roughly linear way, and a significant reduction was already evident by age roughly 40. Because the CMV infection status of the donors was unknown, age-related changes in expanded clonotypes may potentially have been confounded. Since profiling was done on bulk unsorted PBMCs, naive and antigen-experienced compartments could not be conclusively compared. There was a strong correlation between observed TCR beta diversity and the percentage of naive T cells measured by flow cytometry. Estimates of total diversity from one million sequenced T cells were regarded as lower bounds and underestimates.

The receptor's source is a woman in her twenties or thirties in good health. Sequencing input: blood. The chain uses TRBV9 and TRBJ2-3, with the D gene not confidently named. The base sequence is TGTGCCAGCAGTCTAGGTCGGCAAGATGCCACAGATACGCAGTATTTT. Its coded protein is CASSLGRQDATDTQYF.